What follows is one TCR beta chain and its context. Its antigen is undetermined. The sample is drawn from a study of T cell responses to AZD1222 COVID-19 vaccine. Study information: Pooled samples include second doses given at about 4 or 12 weeks.

Study results and caveats: Spike-wide coverage was observed for vaccine-associated CD4 TCRs, with dominant responses at 160-218 and 743-854. Mostly white British, mostly female donors; authors suggested clonal diversity may be underestimated.

Only in-frame clones appear in the TCRdb table, and some are missing; sequencing was by immunoSEQ multiplex PCR. The table has roughly 120,000 clones, about 87% seen once. Source: peripheral blood, taken on day 0 of AZD1222 vaccination. The receptor comes from an adult in good health.

The CDR3 coding sequence is TGTGCCAGCAGTTTATCCCAACTAGCGGGGGCAACCTACGAGCAGTACTTC. Translation: CASSLSQLAGATYEQYF. The V call is TRBV28, the J call TRBJ2-7, with 11 bases identical to TRBD2. The CDR3 is 17 amino acids. V was pared by 1 base and J by 2 bases, with 7 bases of the junction left unmatched. CDR1 MDHEN and CDR2 SYDVKM come from the germline V gene. Full variable domain (missing parts from reference TRBV28 and TRBJ2-7): DVKVTQSSRYLVKRTGEKVFLECVQDMDHENMFWYRQDPGLGLRLIYFSYDVKMKEKGDIPEGYSVSREKKERFSLILESASTNQTSMYLCASSLSQLAGATYEQYFGPGTRLTVT.